This T cell receptor (beta chain) was profiled in a study of shared clonotypes between healthy human individuals. The CDR3 length is 16 residues. Trimming cost V 0 bases and J 7 bases, with 15 bases left between them. Germline lookup yields CDR1 MNHNY and CDR2 SVGAGI (reference sequence). Terminally differentiated effector memory CD45RA+ cells were left out of the naive CD8 fraction, which was CD45RO-negative and positively selected for CCR7. Study observations and caveats: Sorted-subset samples were not fully sequenced, rarefaction indicated.

Each subset's genomic DNA was split evenly across several immunoSEQ plates. Using immunoSEQ multiplex PCR, the repertoire was profiled, and TCRdb retains in-frame clones only, with some absent. The sample consists of about 2 million clones, 85% to 95% of them appearing once. Of note for this clone: Its target is not known.

Sequenced input: naive CD8+ T cells sorted from blood. This receptor was taken from a man in his late teens or twenties in good health. The chain recombines TRBV6-6 with TRBJ2-2, with D possibly matching TRBD1 (6 bases). In nucleotides, the CDR3 is TGTGCCAGCAGTTACTCACTAGGGGGATGGGGCGGGGAGCTGTTTTTT. The encoded protein is CASSYSLGGWGGELFF.